The 9 T cell receptor beta chains given below trace back to one sample, sequenced in a study of shared clonotypes between healthy human individuals. Clones were read by immunoSEQ multiplex PCR, and TCRdb kept only the in-frame ones, dropping some. The sample lists about 2 million clones; roughly 94% were seen once. The sequencing sample was made of naive CD4+ T cells sorted from blood. The subset was: CD45RA+ positively selected. These receptors all come from a man aged 18 to 29 in good health.

The chain joins TRBV7-3 to TRBJ1-2; the D gene is possibly TRBD1 (6 bases). Germline lookup yields CDR1 SGHTA and CDR2 FQGTGA. This CDR3 has 14 amino acids. V shed 0 bases and J shed 6 bases, with 11 bases lying between them. CDR3 nucleotide sequence: TGTGCCAGCAGCTTAACGATTACAGGGAATGGCTACACCTTC. The encoded protein is CASSLTITGNGYTF. Using reference TRBV7-3 and TRBJ1-2 for the parts outside the CDR3, the full variable domain is GAGVSQTPSNKVTEKGKYVELRCDPISGHTALYWYRQSLGQGPEFLIYFQGTGAADDSGLPNDRFFAVRPEGSVSTLKIQRTERGDSAVYLCASSLTITGNGYTFGSGTRLTVV.

The chain carries TRBV9 and TRBJ1-6; maybe TRBD1 (5 bases). This CDR3 contains 15 residues. CDR1 is SGDLS and CDR2 is YYNGEE in the germline V gene. V lost 4 bases and J 8 bases, leaving 16 bases between the germline ends. This chain's CDR3 is CASSLKEGSYSPLHF. CDR3 nucleotides: TGTGCCAGCAGCCTGAAAGAGGGGTCTTATTCACCCCTCCACTTT.

This chain joins TRBV5-1 and TRBJ2-7, with 8 positions matching TRBD2. The germline V gene has CDR1 SGHRS and CDR2 YFSETQ. J gave up 0 bases and V 3 bases, and 5 bases lay outside the gene matches. The CDR3 runs 15 residues. CDR3 coding DNA: TGCGCCAGCAGCTCGGGGGGGAGGAGCTCCTACGAGCAGTACTTC. It translates to CASSSGGRSSYEQYF.

This clone was seen a few times. This chain links TRBV27 with TRBJ1-6, with a tentative D call TRBD1 (5 bases). CDR1 and CDR2 from the germline V gene are MNHEY and SMNVEV (reference sequence). The V end lost 8 bases, the J end lost 10 bases, and 18 bases lay between the germline ends. This CDR3 is 14 amino acids long. CDR3 DNA: TGTGCCAGCTCCCTGCAGGGTATTGGGTCACCCCTCCACTTT. It codes for CASSLQGIGSPLHF.

This clone has just one count. The same CDR3 also results from other DNA sequences found in this sample. The V call is TRBV30, the J call TRBJ2-7; D might be TRBD1 or TRBD2, each matching 5 bases. CDR3 length equals 13 residues. V was cut by 0 bases and J by 3 bases, with 9 bases left in between. Germline V gene sequence: CDR1 GTSNPN, CDR2 SVGIG (reference sequence). CDR3 DNA sequence: TGTGCCTGGAGTGTAGAGGGGAGCTACGAGCAGTACTTC. This gives the protein CAWSVEGSYEQYF.

The chain recombines TRBV7-2 with TRBJ2-7, with 9 positions matching TRBD1. Germline values: CDR1 SGHTA, CDR2 FQGNSA. The CDR3 contains 13 residues. The ends lost 2 bases at V and 5 bases at J; junction bases unmatched: 1. The CDR3 protein is CASSLNRGHEQYF. The CDR3 nucleotides are TGTGCCAGCAGCTTAAACAGGGGGCACGAGCAGTACTTC.

The chain joins TRBV2 to TRBJ2-7; no clear D gene. V lost 8 bases to trimming and J lost 2 bases, with 10 bases between them. This CDR3 comprises 12 residues. CDR1 and CDR2 from the germline V gene are SNHLY and FYNNEI. The CDR3 bases are TGTGCCAGCCTAAGAAGAACCTACGAGCAGTACTTC. Translating gives CASLRRTYEQYF.

This chain uses TRBV7-3 with TRBJ2-3, with a possible D match to TRBD2 (6 bases). Germline loops: CDR1 SGHTA, CDR2 FQGTGA. The CDR3 has 14 amino acids. Between the trimmed V and J ends, which lost 4 bases and 2 bases, there was a span of 10 bases. The CDR3 reads CASSSSGLTDTQYF. The CDR3 DNA reads TGTGCCAGCAGCTCGAGCGGGCTCACAGATACGCAGTATTTT. The whole variable domain, remainder taken from reference TRBV7-3 and TRBJ2-3, is GAGVSQTPSNKVTEKGKYVELRCDPISGHTALYWYRQSLGQGPEFLIYFQGTGAADDSGLPNDRFFAVRPEGSVSTLKIQRTERGDSAVYLCASSSSGLTDTQYFGPGTRLTVL.

The V and J genes are TRBV10-2 and TRBJ1-1, with TRBD1 matching over 8 bases. The length of the CDR3 is 16 residues. Germline-derived CDR1 and CDR2 are WSHSY and SAAADI. Trimming cost V 6 bases and J 2 bases; bases outside gene matches: 11. CDR3 coding DNA: TGCGCCAGCAGATGGGCCGGGACAGGAGATAACACTGAAGCTTTCTTT. Encoded protein: CASRWAGTGDNTEAFF.